Listed here is a single T cell receptor (beta chain). Its specificity is unknown. Amplification used 60 Vbeta primers and 13 Jbeta primers. The repertoire was sequenced with immunoSEQ multiplex PCR; TCRdb's copy has only in-frame clones and lacks some. The sample includes approximately 98,000 clones, roughly 70% of them seen just once. Trimming shortened V by 5 bases and J by 2 bases, and 13 bases separated the two germline ends. The germline gives CDR1 SGDLS, CDR2 YYNGEE. The CDR3 spans 14 residues. This record belongs to a study of cytomegalovirus exposure and HLA in healthy donors. Study-wide findings and caveats: Upon later analysis, TCR association rates were observed to vary by HLA locus, being highest for DRB1 and lowest for HLA-C. V- and J-gene trimming of TCR beta was linked (in a later analysis) to a missense DCLRE1C variant.

The rearrangement uses TRBV9 and TRBJ2-5; tentatively, D is TRBD2 (6 bases). The TCR comes from a male donor in good health and CMV-seronegative. Sample: PBMCs. The CDR3 loop reads CASSPGSGQETQYF. CDR3 DNA sequence: TGTGCCAGCAGTCCGGGAAGCGGGCAAGAGACCCAGTACTTC.